A single sample is the source of the 4 T cell receptor beta chains below, sequenced in a study of T cell repertoires in cytomegalovirus infection. TCRdb re-called the reads with MiXCR, one entry per CDR3 protein. The sample consists of about 230,000 distinct CDR3 sequences, approximately 22% of them appearing once. What was sequenced was CD8+ T cells from PBMCs. All receptors derive from a human donor in good health (CMV status not recorded). Some clones in this sample may be carry-over from other donors' samples.

The chain carries TRBV6-6 and TRBJ1-2; 11 nucleotides agree with TRBD1. V dropped 1 base and J dropped 4; count of bases not matched to a gene: 11. The V gene's germline CDR1 is MNHNY and CDR2 SVGAGI (reference sequence). The CDR3 consists of 18 residues. For the CDR3, the DNA is TGTGCCAGCAGTTACTGGGCGCGTATGGGACAGGGGGGCTATGGCTACACCTTC. Protein product: CASSYWARMGQGGYGYTF.

This clonotype was observed a few times. The CDR3 coding sequence is TGCAGTGCTCTACAGGATAGGAGGACTGAAGCTTTCTTT. Protein: CSALQDRRTEAFF. The chain carries TRBV20-1 and TRBJ1-1, with a weak D call TRBD1 (5 bases). V was trimmed by 5 bases and J by 5 bases, leaving 15 bases between them. The germline V gene encodes CDR1 DFQATT and CDR2 SNEGSKA (reference sequence). The CDR3 totals 13 residues.

This clonotype was seen more than once but under ten times. This chain joins TRBV11-2 and TRBJ2-5, with a tentative D call TRBD2 (5 bases). V lost 4 bases, J lost 1 base, and 13 bases lay in between. Germline values: CDR1 SGHAT, CDR2 FQNNGV. The CDR3 consists of 15 residues. The CDR3 sequence is CASSSPTRIQETQYF. The CDR3 DNA sequence: TGTGCCAGCAGCTCTCCAACTAGGATCCAAGAGACCCAGTACTTC.

This clonotype was picked up many times. V usage is TRBV7-6 and J usage is TRBJ1-4, with no clear D. Germline V gene sequence: CDR1 SGHVS, CDR2 FNYEAQ. V gave up 1 base and J gave up 4 bases, with 16 bases separating them. This CDR3 is built from 17 residues. CDR3 loop: CASSLVSFADLNEKLFF. The CDR3 bases are TGTGCCAGCAGCTTAGTCTCATTCGCAGACCTTAATGAAAAACTGTTTTTT.